The 26 T cell receptor beta chains below all came from one sample that was sequenced in a study of blood T cell repertoires in COVID-19. Method: immunoSEQ multiplex PCR; TCRdb's copy keeps in-frame clones and lacks some. This table has under 95,000 clones, about nine tenths appearing once. The sample taken for sequencing was peripheral blood. The receptors were gathered from a woman in her fifties or sixties with acute or convalescent COVID-19.

The chain is built from TRBV7-2 and TRBJ1-3, with TRBD1 matching 7 bases. The CDR3 has 17 amino acids. CDR1 SGHTA and CDR2 FQGNSA come from the germline V gene. V shed 4 bases, J shed 0 bases, and the junction held 9 bases outside the gene matches. The CDR3 region has the DNA TGTGCCAGCAGCTCCTGGACAGGACCTAGCTCTGGAAACACCATATATTTT. Amino acid sequence: CASSSWTGPSSGNTIYF. Combining the CDR3 with reference TRBV7-2 and TRBJ1-3 gives the whole variable domain GAGVSQSPSNKVTEKGKDVELRCDPISGHTALYWYRQSLGQGLEFLIYFQGNSAPDKSGLPSDRFSAERTGGSVSTLTIQRTQQEDSAVYLCASSSWTGPSSGNTIYFGEGSWLTVV.

About this clone: This same CDR3 is encoded by further DNA sequences in the sample. V usage is TRBV4-2 and J usage is TRBJ2-5; TRBD1 matches 8 bases. Germline V gene data show CDR1 as LGHNA and CDR2 as YNFKEQ. The J segment lost 1 base and the V segment lost 5 bases, leaving 6 bases of the junction unmatched. The CDR3 is 15 residues long. For the CDR3, the DNA is TGTGCCAGCAGCGTCGACAGGGGAAGCCAAGAGACCCAGTACTTC. Protein product: CASSVDRGSQETQYF.

The chain uses TRBV19 and TRBJ1-2; 12 nucleotides align to TRBD1. The length of the CDR3 is 19 residues. Per germline, CDR1 LNHDA and CDR2 SQIVND (reference sequence). J gave up 4 bases and V 3 bases, and 15 bases lay outside the gene matches. The CDR3 bases are TGTGCCAGTAGTATCGAGAAACCGGGACAGGGGGCGCTTATCTATGGCTACACCTTC. As protein: CASSIEKPGQGALIYGYTF.

CDR3 DNA: TGTGCCATCATCAAGCTTATTCGGGGTCTTAACTATGGCTACACCTTC. This translates into CAIIKLIRGLNYGYTF. This chain links TRBV10-3 with TRBJ1-2; D uncertain. Per germline, CDR1 ENHRY and CDR2 SYGVKD. Trimming shortened V by 7 bases and J by 1 base, and 19 bases separated the two germline ends. CDR3 length: 16 residues.

The V call is TRBV19, the J call TRBJ2-7; maybe TRBD1 (6 bases). V lost 7 bases and J 2 bases, leaving 18 bases between the germline ends. The CDR3 extends over 15 amino acids. Germline lookup yields CDR1 LNHDA and CDR2 SQIVND (reference sequence). The CDR3: CASTQTGSSPYEQYF. CDR3 bases: TGTGCCAGTACCCAAACAGGGTCTTCTCCCTACGAGCAGTACTTC.

The CDR3 reads CASSVAIAGGGTGELFF. CDR3 nucleotides: TGTGCCAGCAGCGTGGCCATAGCGGGGGGTGGAACCGGGGAGCTGTTTTTT. The chain uses TRBV9 and TRBJ2-2, with TRBD2 matching over 10 bases. The J segment lost 5 bases and the V segment lost 2 bases, leaving 9 bases of the junction unmatched. The length of the CDR3 is 17 residues. Per germline, CDR1 SGDLS and CDR2 YYNGEE.

The J gene is TRBJ2-2, the V gene TRBV7-3; D might be TRBD2 (6 bases). This CDR3 is 13 amino acids long. Germline CDR1 reads SGHTA; CDR2 reads FQGTGA. The ends were cut back, 5 bases at V and 4 bases at J, with 8 bases in the middle. This chain's CDR3 is CASSAGSTGELFF. In DNA form, the CDR3 reads TGTGCCAGCAGCGCCGGGAGCACCGGGGAGCTGTTTTTT.

The chain couples TRBV5-6 to TRBJ2-7; TRBD1 might be the D (5 bases). Per the germline V gene, CDR1 is SGHDT and CDR2 is YYEEEE. The length of the CDR3 is 14 residues. The V end lost 4 bases, the J end lost 0 bases, and 11 bases lay between the germline ends. The CDR3 bases are TGTGCCAGCAGCCGCCTTGACAGCTCCTACGAGCAGTACTTC. Its protein product is CASSRLDSSYEQYF.

The gene calls are TRBV10-3 and TRBJ2-7, with D unclear. The CDR3 runs to 15 residues. Trimming stripped 6 bases from V and 3 bases from J, with 18 bases between. Germline V lookup: CDR1 ENHRY, CDR2 SYGVKD. The CDR3 spells CAIRATDGVSYEQYF. CDR3 nucleotides: TGTGCCATCAGAGCAACCGACGGAGTCAGCTACGAGCAGTACTTC.

This chain links TRBV14 with TRBJ1-5, with a tentative D call TRBD1 (6 bases). Trimming removed 0 bases at V and 5 bases at J, with 35 bases between. CDR3 size: 23 residues. CDR1 and CDR2 from the germline V gene are SGHDN and FVKESK. This chain's CDR3 is CASSQDSWGRRQGSCFDDQPQHF. CDR3 in DNA: TGTGCCAGCAGCCAAGACTCATGGGGTCGGCGGCAGGGGTCGTGCTTTGACGATCAGCCCCAGCATTTT. Full variable domain (missing parts from reference TRBV14 and TRBJ1-5): EAGVTQFPSHSVIEKGQTVTLRCDPISGHDNLYWYRRVMGKEIKFLLHFVKESKQDESGMPNNRFLAERTGGTYSTLKVQPAELEDSGVYFCASSQDSWGRRQGSCFDDQPQHFGDGTRLSIL.

The V call is TRBV5-1, the J call TRBJ1-6; the D gene is possibly TRBD1 (5 bases). This CDR3 has 16 amino acids. Looked up from germline, CDR1 is SGHRS and CDR2 is YFSETQ. V was shortened by 1 base and J by 9 bases, with 17 bases between the two germline ends. CDR3 sequence (DNA): TGCGCCAGCAGCTTGTATGGGGCGCAGGGAGGTTCACCCCTCCACTTT. It encodes CASSLYGAQGGSPLHF.

The rearrangement joins TRBV9 to TRBJ2-1; D not resolved. CDR3 size: 12 residues. Germline CDR1 is SGDLS and CDR2 is YYNGEE. Trimming removed 3 bases at V and 9 bases at J, with 10 bases between. The CDR3 loop reads CASSAPQPEQFF. The CDR3 nucleotides read TGTGCCAGCAGCGCCCCACAACCTGAGCAGTTCTTC.

The V call is TRBV4-1, the J call TRBJ1-5; tentative D call: TRBD1 (5 bases). V was trimmed by 1 base and J by 6 bases, leaving 13 bases between them. The CDR3 sequence is 15 residues long. Germline V gives CDR1 MGHRA, CDR2 YSYEKL. The CDR3 sequence is CASSQGQGLRQPQHF. In nucleotides, the CDR3 is TGCGCCAGCAGCCAAGGTCAGGGCCTCCGTCAGCCCCAGCATTTT.

This clone was detected only once. This chain joins TRBV29-1 and TRBJ1-2; D perhaps matches TRBD1 (5 bases). The CDR3 is made up of 11 amino acids. Germline CDR1 reads SQVTM; CDR2 reads ANQGSEA. The V end lost 6 bases, the J end lost 13 bases, and 18 bases lay between the germline ends. CDR3 protein: CSVKFLEGFTF. CDR3 nucleotides: TGCAGCGTGAAGTTTTTGGAGGGGTTCACCTTC.

This chain connects TRBV18 to TRBJ1-6; D not resolved. Germline V CDR1 and CDR2: KGHSH, LQKENI. V lost 5 bases, J lost 8 bases, and 13 bases lay in between. This CDR3 has 14 amino acids. As DNA, the CDR3 is TGTGCCAGCTCAACGGGTGTGAAGGATTCACCCCTCCACTTT. Protein product: CASSTGVKDSPLHF.

The chain has TRBV30 and TRBJ1-2; perhaps TRBD1 as D (5 bases). Germline V lookup: CDR1 GTSNPN, CDR2 SVGIG (reference sequence). Trimming left V 5 bases short and J 0 bases short, with 10 bases between. The CDR3 totals 13 residues. The CDR3 region is CAWYRTSNYGYTF. CDR3 sequence (DNA): TGTGCCTGGTACAGGACCTCTAACTATGGCTACACCTTC.

The CDR3 nucleotides are TGTGCCAGCAGTTTCGCAGGGGCTGCGAACACTGAAGCTTTCTTT. As protein: CASSFAGAANTEAFF. The J gene is TRBJ1-1, the V gene TRBV28; D possibly corresponds to TRBD1 (6 bases). Looked up from germline, CDR1 is MDHEN and CDR2 is SYDVKM. CDR3 length: 15 residues. The V end lost 3 bases, the J end lost 1 base, and 12 bases lay between the germline ends.

This clone was found once. The V call is TRBV18, the J call TRBJ2-7; D is unclear. The V end was cut by 0 bases, the J end by 2 bases, with 5 bases between. Germline V gene data show CDR1 as KGHSH and CDR2 as LQKENI. This CDR3 is built from 13 residues. CDR3 in amino acids: CASSPPTAYEQYF. CDR3 in DNA: TGTGCCAGCTCACCACCAACAGCCTACGAGCAGTACTTC.

The chain has TRBV11-2 and TRBJ1-5; 7 bases fit TRBD1. With 5 bases clipped from V and 5 bases from J, the junction kept 3 bases outside the gene matches. The germline V gene encodes CDR1 SGHAT and CDR2 FQNNGV. The CDR3 runs 13 residues. The CDR3 bases are TGTGCCAGCAGCCTCGACAGGGATCAGCCCCAGCATTTT. Residues: CASSLDRDQPQHF.

A single count supports this clone. The chain is built from TRBV5-1 and TRBJ2-1; TRBD1 matches at 7 bases. In germline, CDR1 is SGHRS, CDR2 YFSETQ. V dropped 4 bases and J dropped 11; count of bases not matched to a gene: 9. The CDR3 is 13 residues long. The CDR3 loop reads CASSTDREGQQFF. The DNA for the CDR3 is TGCGCCAGCAGCACCGACAGGGAAGGTCAGCAGTTCTTC.

This chain connects TRBV4-1 to TRBJ2-3; 9 bases map to TRBD1. This CDR3 is built from 16 residues. Germline values: CDR1 MGHRA, CDR2 YSYEKL. The J segment lost 4 bases and the V segment lost 6 bases, leaving 11 bases of the junction unmatched. This CDR3 is CASSLILGQGPDTQYF. Written as DNA, the CDR3 is TGCGCCAGCAGTCTAATACTGGGACAGGGTCCAGATACGCAGTATTTT.

This rearrangement joins TRBV27 to TRBJ2-1, with D hard to call. This CDR3 has 15 amino acids. In germline, CDR1 is MNHEY, CDR2 SMNVEV (reference sequence). The ends were cut back, 2 bases at V and 2 bases at J, with 10 bases in the middle. CDR3 coding DNA: TGTGCCAGCAGTTTAACCGCGCCCGCCTACAATGAGCAGTTCTTC. It is translated as CASSLTAPAYNEQFF.

V gene TRBV2 combines with J gene TRBJ1-5; D gene uncertain. CDR1 is SNHLY and CDR2 is FYNNEI in the germline V gene. CDR3 length equals 12 residues. V dropped 6 bases and J dropped 4 bases, with 7 bases sitting between them. CDR3 region: CASREPNQPQHF. Here the CDR3 DNA reads TGTGCCAGCAGGGAACCTAATCAGCCCCAGCATTTT.

This clone showed up just once. The rearrangement joins TRBV5-1 to TRBJ2-1; possibly TRBD2 for D (6 bases). V lost 4 bases, J lost 3 bases, and 14 bases lay in between. The CDR3 loop spans 15 amino acids. CDR1 and CDR2 (germline): SGHRS, YFSETQ. The CDR3 coding sequence is TGCGCCAGCAGCCCGGGGGACTCCAACTACAATGAGCAGTTCTTC. Its translation is CASSPGDSNYNEQFF.

V is TRBV14 and J is TRBJ1-5; 10 bases are shared with TRBD1. The CDR3 totals 14 residues. The germline CDR1 and CDR2 sequences are SGHDN and FVKESK. Germline trimming cut 5 bases from V and 10 bases from J; bases unmatched to any gene: 8. DNA for the CDR3: TGTGCCAGCAGCTCCGGGACAGGGGTCCTTCCCCAGCATTTT. Amino acids: CASSSGTGVLPQHF. Full variable domain (rest looked up from reference TRBV14 and TRBJ1-5): EAGVTQFPSHSVIEKGQTVTLRCDPISGHDNLYWYRRVMGKEIKFLLHFVKESKQDESGMPNNRFLAERTGGTYSTLKVQPAELEDSGVYFCASSSGTGVLPQHFGDGTRLSIL.

The gene calls are TRBV28 and TRBJ1-2, with a weak D call TRBD1 (5 bases). V lost 5 bases and J 3 bases, leaving 16 bases between the germline ends. CDR1 is MDHEN and CDR2 is SYDVKM in the germline V gene. The CDR3 is 15 residues long. The CDR3 sequence: CASSPSPLRDYGYTF. The DNA of the CDR3 is TGTGCCAGCAGTCCTTCCCCCCTCAGGGACTATGGCTACACCTTC.